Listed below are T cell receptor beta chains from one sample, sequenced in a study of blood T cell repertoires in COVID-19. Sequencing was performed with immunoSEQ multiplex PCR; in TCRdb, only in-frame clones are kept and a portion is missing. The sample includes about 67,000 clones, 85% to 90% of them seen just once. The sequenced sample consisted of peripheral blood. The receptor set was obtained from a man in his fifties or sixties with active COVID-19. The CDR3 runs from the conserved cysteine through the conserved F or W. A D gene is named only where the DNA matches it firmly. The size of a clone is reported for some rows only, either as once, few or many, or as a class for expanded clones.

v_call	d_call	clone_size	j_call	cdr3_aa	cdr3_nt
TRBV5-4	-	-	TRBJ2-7	CASSRNPGELYEQYF	TGTGCCAGCAGCCGTAATCCAGGGGAACTCTACGAGCAGTACTTC
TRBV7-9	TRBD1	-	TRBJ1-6	CASSLSGGSYNSPLHF	TGTGCCAGCAGCTTGTCAGGGGGCTCCTATAATTCACCCCTCCACTTT
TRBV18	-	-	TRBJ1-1	CASSPKTGKNTEAFF	TGTGCCAGCTCACCAAAGACAGGAAAAAACACTGAAGCTTTCTTT
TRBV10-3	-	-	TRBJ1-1	CAISQSPQGVNTEAFF	TGTGCCATCAGTCAAAGCCCACAGGGAGTCAACACTGAAGCTTTCTTT
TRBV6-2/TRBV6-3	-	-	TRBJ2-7	CASSYSYYEQYF	TGTGCCAGCAGTTACTCTTACTACGAGCAGTACTTC
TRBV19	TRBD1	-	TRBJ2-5	CASSGWDREQETQYF	TGTGCCAGTAGTGGCTGGGACAGGGAACAAGAGACCCAGTACTTC
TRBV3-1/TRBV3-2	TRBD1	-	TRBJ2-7	CASSRGTAVSSYEQYF	TGTGCCAGCAGCCGGGGGACAGCCGTTAGCTCCTACGAGCAGTACTTC
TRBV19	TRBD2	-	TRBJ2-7	CASMRAGGQYEQYF	TGTGCCAGTATGCGAGCGGGAGGCCAATACGAGCAGTACTTC
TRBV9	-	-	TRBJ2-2	CASSREQLGSEELFF	TGTGCCAGCAGCAGGGAACAACTAGGTTCAGAGGAGCTGTTTTTT
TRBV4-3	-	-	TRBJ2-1	CASSQEYSAHYNEQFF	TGCGCCAGCAGCCAAGAGTATAGCGCCCACTACAATGAGCAGTTCTTC
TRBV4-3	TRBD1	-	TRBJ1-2	CASSQDRGTGFHYGYTF	TGCGCCAGCAGCCAAGATCGGGGGACAGGGTTCCACTATGGCTACACCTTC
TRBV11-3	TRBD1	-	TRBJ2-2	CASSLDGQGAGELFF	TGTGCCAGCAGCTTAGATGGGCAGGGGGCCGGGGAGCTGTTTTTT
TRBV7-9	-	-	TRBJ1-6	CASSLDADSPLYF	TGTGCCAGCAGCTTAGATGCGGATTCACCCCTCTACTTT
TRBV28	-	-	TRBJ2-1	CASSFSLSSSNEQFF	TGTGCCAGCAGTTTCTCCCTATCTAGTTCCAATGAGCAGTTCTTC
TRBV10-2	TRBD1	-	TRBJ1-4	CASSAFGGQGREKLFF	TGCGCCAGCAGTGCATTTGGGGGACAGGGGCGTGAAAAACTGTTTTTT
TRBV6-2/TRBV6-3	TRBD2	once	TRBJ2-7	CASSQGLGVSYEQYF	TGTGCCAGCAGCCAGGGACTAGGGGTTTCCTACGAGCAGTACTTC
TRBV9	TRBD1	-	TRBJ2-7	CASSVDGTGIDEQYF	TGTGCCAGCAGCGTAGACGGGACAGGGATTGACGAGCAGTACTTC
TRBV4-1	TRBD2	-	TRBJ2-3	CASSPRGSGMGTQYF	TGCGCCAGCAGCCCCCGAGGAAGCGGGATGGGTACGCAGTATTTT
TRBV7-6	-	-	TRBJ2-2	CASSLLHGENTGELFF	TGTGCCAGCAGCTTATTGCATGGAGAAAACACCGGGGAGCTGTTTTTT
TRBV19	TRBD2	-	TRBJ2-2	CASSTPRGGRTNTGELFF	TGTGCCAGTAGTACCCCCCGGGGGGGGAGAACGAACACCGGGGAGCTGTTTTTT
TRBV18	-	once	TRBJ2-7	CASSLQTGSYSYEQYF	TGTGCCAGCTCACTTCAGACGGGGAGTTACAGCTACGAGCAGTACTTC
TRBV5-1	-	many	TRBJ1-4	CASRDTVATNEKLFF	TGCGCCAGCAGGGACACGGTAGCAACTAATGAAAAACTGTTTTTT
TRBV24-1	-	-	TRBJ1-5	CATSDRTTLRNQPQHF	TGTGCCACCAGTGATCGGACAACCCTGAGGAATCAGCCCCAGCATTTT
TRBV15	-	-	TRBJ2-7	CATSPDRRYEQYF	TGTGCCACCAGCCCCGACAGGCGCTACGAGCAGTACTTC
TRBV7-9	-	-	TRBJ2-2	CASSARTAQFTGELFF	TGTGCCAGCAGCGCCCGGACAGCCCAATTTACCGGGGAGCTGTTTTTT
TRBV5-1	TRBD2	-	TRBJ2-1	CASSSMGLATDEQFF	TGCGCCAGCAGCTCAATGGGACTAGCTACGGATGAGCAGTTCTTC
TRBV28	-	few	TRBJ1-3	CASTLGGNTIYF	TGTGCCAGCACCCTCGGGGGAAACACCATATATTTT
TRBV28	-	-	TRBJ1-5	CASSPPGVDSNQPQHF	TGTGCCAGCAGCCCCCCGGGGGTTGATAGCAATCAGCCCCAGCATTTT
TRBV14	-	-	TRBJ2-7	CASSQSPDWYFYEQYF	TGTGCCAGCAGCCAATCCCCGGACTGGTATTTCTACGAGCAGTACTTC
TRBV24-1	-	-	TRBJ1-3	CATSDSGTPGNTIYF	TGTGCCACCAGTGATTCCGGGACACCTGGAAACACCATATATTTT
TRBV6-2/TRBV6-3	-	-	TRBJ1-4	CASSQPSQGWAEKLFF	TGTGCCAGCAGTCAACCAAGCCAGGGGTGGGCTGAAAAACTGTTTTTT
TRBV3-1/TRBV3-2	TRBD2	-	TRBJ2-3	CASSHLAGGPDTQYF	TGTGCCAGCAGCCACCTAGCGGGAGGGCCGGATACGCAGTATTTT
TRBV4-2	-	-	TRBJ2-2	CASSQEVGRPHGGGELFF	TGTGCCAGCAGCCAAGAGGTGGGACGGCCTCACGGGGGCGGGGAGCTGTTTTTT
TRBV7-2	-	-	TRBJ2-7	CASSLDGGGRLYEQYF	TGTGCCAGCAGCTTAGATGGGGGGGGGCGTCTCTACGAGCAGTACTTC
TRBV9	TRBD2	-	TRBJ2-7	CASSVGVAGGSYEQYF	TGTGCCAGCAGCGTAGGAGTAGCGGGAGGCTCCTACGAGCAGTACTTC
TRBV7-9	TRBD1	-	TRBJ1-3	CASSRDRAVGNTIYF	TGTGCCAGCAGCCGGGACAGGGCCGTAGGAAACACCATATATTTT
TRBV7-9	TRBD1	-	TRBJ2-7	CASSQAGTGAYEQYF	TGTGCCAGCAGCCAAGCCGGGACAGGGGCTTACGAGCAGTACTTC
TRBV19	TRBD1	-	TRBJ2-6	CASSISTGASSGANVLTF	TGTGCCAGTAGTATCTCGACAGGGGCCAGCTCTGGGGCCAACGTCCTGACTTTC
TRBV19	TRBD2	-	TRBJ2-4	CASSIEKAGGVKNIQYF	TGTGCCAGTAGTATTGAAAAGGCGGGAGGGGTCAAAAACATTCAGTACTTC
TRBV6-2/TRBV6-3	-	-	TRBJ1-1	CASSYNSRQAWNTEAFF	TGTGCCAGCAGTTACAACTCGCGACAGGCGTGGAACACTGAAGCTTTCTTT
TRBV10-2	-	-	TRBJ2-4	CASSEGGGMAKNIQYF	TGCGCCAGCAGTGAGGGAGGAGGGATGGCCAAAAACATTCAGTACTTC
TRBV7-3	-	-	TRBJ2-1	CASSLAAYNEQFF	TGTGCCAGCAGCTTAGCGGCTTACAATGAGCAGTTCTTC
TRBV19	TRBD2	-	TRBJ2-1	CASSFPTSGSVEQFF	TGTGCCAGTAGTTTTCCGACTAGCGGGAGTGTAGAGCAGTTCTTC
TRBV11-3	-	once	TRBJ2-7	CASSFSRTGTQSYEQYF	TGTGCCAGCAGCTTCTCCAGAACCGGGACACAATCCTACGAGCAGTACTTC
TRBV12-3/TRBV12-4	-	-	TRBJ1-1	CASSWGGTEAFF	TGTGCCAGCAGTTGGGGGGGCACTGAAGCTTTCTTT